The next 32 T cell receptor beta chains were all read from a single sample in a study of patients and donors after allogeneic stem cell transplantation. TCRdb reprocessed the RT-PCR reads via MiXCR and lists one record per CDR3 protein. The sample records roughly 2,000 distinct CDR3 sequences, about 4.3% being singletons. The sample comprised blood, either unsorted or a sorted T cell fraction (not recorded which). These receptors were collected from a human donor who was either an allogeneic HSCT recipient or a stem cell or donor lymphocyte infusion donor (not recorded which). It is not recorded whose cells these are; they may come from a transplant donor.

By its share, this clonotype is medium-sized. V gene TRBV11-3 combines with J gene TRBJ2-1; D may match TRBD1 or TRBD2 (5 bases each). Germline CDR1 and CDR2: SGHNT and YENEEA. The CDR3 has 12 residues. Trimming left V 8 bases short and J 8 bases short, with 13 bases between. The CDR3: CASGRRGDEQFF. The CDR3 region has the DNA TGTGCCAGCGGGCGCAGAGGGGATGAGCAGTTCTTC.

The V call is TRBV7-3, the J call TRBJ2-5; 13 nucleotides agree with TRBD2. The J segment lost 4 bases and the V segment lost 8 bases, leaving 7 bases of the junction unmatched. This CDR3 has 15 amino acids. Germline V gives CDR1 SGHTA, CDR2 FQGTGA. CDR3 in amino acids: CASRGTSGNRETQYF. The CDR3 DNA sequence: TGTGCCAGCCGGGGGACTAGCGGGAACCGAGAGACCCAGTACTTC.

This clonotype qualifies as medium-sized. The V gene is TRBV11-3, the J gene TRBJ2-7; 10 bases agree with TRBD2. The CDR3 has 14 residues. V lost 2 bases and J lost 6; bases outside the gene matches: 4. Germline values: CDR1 SGHNT, CDR2 YENEEA. Written as DNA, the CDR3 is TGTGCCAGCAGCTTAAGCGGGAGGGCCCTCGAGCAGTACTTC. Amino acid sequence: CASSLSGRALEQYF.

There are a few counts of this clonotype. The CDR3 nucleotides are TGCGCCAGCAGCCAAGTGGGGGTGGGTGCAGGTGGCTACACCTTC. Its translation: CASSQVGVGAGGYTF. The chain employs TRBV4-1 and TRBJ1-2; tentative D call: TRBD1 (5 bases). The CDR3 spans 15 residues. The V and J ends lost 1 base and 7 bases respectively, with 16 bases between them. Germline CDR1 and CDR2: MGHRA and YSYEKL.

This clonotype was seen just once. The chain joins TRBV27 to TRBJ1-1; no reliable D call. V was pared by 3 bases and J by 5 bases, with 7 bases between. The germline gives CDR1 MNHEY, CDR2 SMNVEV (reference sequence). This CDR3 region has 12 residues. The CDR3 protein is CASSFFGTEAFF. CDR3 DNA sequence: TGTGCCAGCAGTTTTTTTGGGACTGAAGCTTTCTTT.

The chain carries TRBV10-3 and TRBJ2-5, with 12 nucleotides matching TRBD1. CDR1 is ENHRY, CDR2 SYGVKD, per germline. J lost 4 bases, V lost 11 bases, and 8 bases had no gene match. The CDR3 consists of 14 residues. CDR3 in DNA: TGTGCCGCTCAAAGGGACAGGGGGCCAGAGACCCAGTACTTC. Its protein is CAAQRDRGPETQYF.

This clonotype showed up just a few times. The rearrangement uses TRBV20-1 and TRBJ2-6; no firm D call. CDR3 length equals 16 residues. Germline CDR1 DFQATT, CDR2 SNEGSKA (reference sequence). Trimming shortened V by 1 base and J by 0 bases, and 10 bases separated the two germline ends. This CDR3 reads CSARAYTLSGANVLTF. The CDR3 region has the DNA TGCAGTGCTAGAGCGTACACCCTCTCTGGGGCCAACGTCCTGACTTTC.

This clonotype was counted a few times. The genes are TRBV18 and TRBJ1-1, with a possible D match to TRBD1 (6 bases). CDR3 length: 17 residues. Trimming shortened V by 2 bases and J by 5 bases, and 21 bases separated the two germline ends. Germline-derived CDR1 and CDR2 are KGHSH and LQKENI. The CDR3 here is CASSPGDLSGVSTEAFF. The CDR3 region has the DNA TGTGCCAGCTCACCAGGCGATCTGTCAGGGGTTTCGACTGAAGCTTTCTTT.

This clonotype has only a few counts. The rearrangement links TRBV5-1 to TRBJ1-2; D is uncertain. Germline V gene lookup returns CDR1 SGHRS and CDR2 YFSETQ. V dropped 4 bases and J dropped 4 bases, with 11 bases sitting between them. CDR3 size: 13 residues. CDR3 amino acids: CASSPEGVYGYTF. The CDR3 nucleotides are TGCGCCAGCAGCCCGGAAGGCGTCTATGGCTACACCTTC.

Sample share makes this clonotype medium-sized. J is TRBJ2-7 and V is TRBV10-2, with a tentative D call TRBD2 (6 bases). This CDR3 comprises 13 residues. Trimming cost V 5 bases and J 2 bases, with 10 bases left between them. The germline V gene encodes CDR1 WSHSY and CDR2 SAAADI. In DNA form, the CDR3 reads TGCGCCAGCAGTCAGGGAGGTACCTACGAGCAGTACTTC. This sequence encodes CASSQGGTYEQYF.

In its sample, this clonotype ranks as medium-sized. V usage is TRBV14 and J usage is TRBJ2-2, with D possibly TRBD2 on 6 matching bases. Germline V gene data show CDR1 as SGHDN and CDR2 as FVKESK. CDR3 length: 15 amino acids. V was cut by 1 base and J by 4 bases, with 10 bases left in between. The CDR3 nucleotides are TGTGCCAGCAGCCAAGTTGCGGGAAGCACCGGGGAGCTGTTTTTT. Its translation is CASSQVAGSTGELFF.

Sample share makes this clonotype medium-sized. The genes are TRBV7-6 and TRBJ2-2, with D possibly called TRBD1 or TRBD2 (6 bases each). This CDR3 is built from 17 residues. The germline V gene encodes CDR1 SGHVS and CDR2 FNYEAQ. Trimming pared 5 bases from V and 4 bases from J, leaving 20 bases between. The CDR3 region has the DNA TGTGCCAGCAGCCCAGGGGCTTTGCGGGGTGCCACCGGGGAGCTGTTTTTT. It translates to CASSPGALRGATGELFF.

Only a few counts were recorded for this clonotype. The genes are TRBV7-3 and TRBJ1-2; TRBD1 is a possible D gene (5 bases). The V end was cut by 2 bases, the J end by 3 bases, with 7 bases between. CDR3 length: 13 amino acids. Germline V gives CDR1 SGHTA, CDR2 FQGTGA. The CDR3 DNA follows: TGTGCCAGCAGCTTAGGGGCGGACTATGGCTACACCTTC. Amino acid sequence: CASSLGADYGYTF.

This clonotype is medium-sized (0.01 to 0.1%) in the sample. The rearrangement joins TRBV10-1 to TRBJ2-2, with D possibly being TRBD2 (6 bases). The CDR3 is 16 amino acids. CDR1 is WNHNN, CDR2 SYGVQD, per germline (reference sequence). The V and J ends lost 1 base and 5 bases respectively, with 14 bases between them. CDR3 nucleotides: TGCGCCAGCAGTGAGTTTAAGTCGGGAGCTACCGGGGAGCTGTTTTTT. This translates into CASSEFKSGATGELFF.

This clonotype has more than one count but fewer than ten. The rearrangement uses TRBV6-5 and TRBJ2-1, with 9 bases identical to TRBD1. Germline assignment: CDR1 MNHEY and CDR2 SVGAGI. The CDR3 is 13 residues long. V was clipped by 8 bases and J by 3 bases; unmatched bases: 2. CDR3 DNA sequence: TGTGCCAGCCGGGGACAGGGCTACAATGAGCAGTTCTTC. It codes for CASRGQGYNEQFF.

This clonotype qualifies as medium-sized. This sequence joins TRBV9 and TRBJ2-7, with D tentatively TRBD2 (5 bases). CDR1 is SGDLS and CDR2 is YYNGEE in the germline V gene. The CDR3 sequence is 15 residues long. Trimming pared 4 bases from V and 2 bases from J, leaving 16 bases between. CDR3 sequence reads: CASSSGWAPPYEQYF. The CDR3 DNA reads TGTGCCAGCAGCTCGGGGTGGGCCCCACCCTACGAGCAGTACTTC.

The chain combines TRBV7-2 with TRBJ2-7; 7 bases line up with TRBD2. Germline loops: CDR1 SGHTA, CDR2 FQGNSA. V trimming: 0 bases; J trimming: 12 bases; junction bases outside the gene matches: 8. This CDR3 is built from 13 residues. CDR3 protein: CASSLAPAGPRYF. CDR3 in DNA: TGTGCCAGCAGCTTAGCCCCAGCGGGACCCCGGTACTTC.

In this sample, this clonotype is medium-sized (0.01 to 0.1%). The chain combines TRBV7-2 with TRBJ2-1; 10 bases agree with TRBD2. CDR1 and CDR2 (germline): SGHTA, FQGNSA. V lost 1 base, J lost 0 bases, and 15 bases stayed unmatched. The CDR3 totals 21 residues. The CDR3 spells CASSLGRLRLAGASSYNEQFF. CDR3 sequence (DNA): TGTGCCAGCAGCTTAGGAAGACTCAGGCTAGCGGGGGCAAGCTCCTACAATGAGCAGTTCTTC.

Only a few counts were recorded for this clonotype. The chain recombines TRBV5-6 with TRBJ2-7; 7 bases are shared with TRBD2. Germline V gene sequence: CDR1 SGHDT, CDR2 YYEEEE. J was trimmed by 6 bases and V by 4 bases; bases with no gene match: 7. CDR3 length: 13 residues. The CDR3 nucleotides are TGTGCCAGCAGCCGAGGGACTACCCTCGAGCAGTACTTC. As protein: CASSRGTTLEQYF. The entire variable domain, with the rest obtained from reference TRBV5-6 and TRBJ2-7, is as follows: DAGVTQSPTHLIKTRGQQVTLRCSPKSGHDTVSWYQQALGQGPQFIFQYYEEEERQRGNFPDRFSGHQFPNYSSELNVNALLLGDSALYLCASSRGTTLEQYFGPGTRLTVT.

By sample share, this clonotype is medium-sized (0.01 to 0.1%). The genes are TRBV29-1 and TRBJ2-7; D is undetermined. In germline, CDR1 is SQVTM, CDR2 ANQGSEA. Trimming shortened V by 5 bases and J by 0 bases, and 5 bases separated the two germline ends. This CDR3 is 11 amino acids long. The CDR3: CSVLTSYEQYF. DNA of the CDR3: TGCAGCGTTCTAACCTCCTACGAGCAGTACTTC.

This clonotype appeared a few times. The CDR3 loop reads CASSIGQNQPQHF. The CDR3 DNA reads as TGTGCCAGTAGTATCGGACAGAATCAGCCCCAGCATTTT. The rearrangement joins TRBV19 to TRBJ1-5; a possible D gene is TRBD1 (6 bases). Trimming cost V 3 bases and J 4 bases, with 7 bases left between them. The CDR3 has 13 residues. Germline loops: CDR1 LNHDA, CDR2 SQIVND (reference sequence).

This clonotype is labeled as large. The chain employs TRBV5-6 and TRBJ2-7, with 11 positions matching TRBD2. Germline CDR1 is SGHDT and CDR2 is YYEEEE. The J segment lost 3 bases and the V segment lost 2 bases, leaving 7 bases of the junction unmatched. The CDR3 loop spans 16 amino acids. CDR3 sequence: CASSLLAGARGYEQYF. In DNA form, the CDR3 reads TGTGCCAGCAGCTTACTAGCGGGAGCCCGAGGCTACGAGCAGTACTTC.

V usage is TRBV19 and J usage is TRBJ2-1, with 11 positions matching TRBD2. Looked up from germline, CDR1 is LNHDA and CDR2 is SQIVND (reference sequence). The length of the CDR3 is 13 residues. J lost 9 bases, V lost 3 bases, and 1 base had no gene match. CDR3 in amino acids: CASSIGTSGEQFF. Here the CDR3 DNA reads TGTGCCAGTAGTATCGGGACTAGCGGTGAGCAGTTCTTC.

This clonotype is labeled medium-sized. CDR3 in amino acids: CASSPNRGGSGYGYTF. The CDR3 coding sequence is TGTGCCAGCTCACCGAACAGGGGTGGAAGCGGCTATGGCTACACCTTC. The V and J genes are TRBV18 and TRBJ1-2; 7 nucleotides align to TRBD1. The CDR3 covers 16 residues. Germline values: CDR1 KGHSH, CDR2 LQKENI. J lost 4 bases, V lost 3 bases, and 11 bases had no gene match.

J is TRBJ2-7 and V is TRBV5-6; 7 nucleotides line up with TRBD1. V was pared by 1 base and J by 2 bases, with 12 bases of the junction left unmatched. Germline CDR1 reads SGHDT; CDR2 reads YYEEEE. The CDR3 extends over 17 amino acids. The CDR3 reads CASSLIRGTAATYEQYF. The CDR3 nucleotides read TGTGCCAGCAGCTTGATCAGGGGGACCGCGGCTACCTACGAGCAGTACTTC. Variable domain in full (rest from reference TRBV5-6 and TRBJ2-7): DAGVTQSPTHLIKTRGQQVTLRCSPKSGHDTVSWYQQALGQGPQFIFQYYEEEERQRGNFPDRFSGHQFPNYSSELNVNALLLGDSALYLCASSLIRGTAATYEQYFGPGTRLTVT.

V gene TRBV7-9 combines with J gene TRBJ2-1; a possible D gene is TRBD2 (6 bases). This CDR3 has 13 amino acids. Trimming took 2 bases from V and 8 from J, leaving 10 bases between them. Germline loops: CDR1 SEHNR, CDR2 FQNEAQ (reference sequence). The CDR3 region is CASSLPVADEQFF. The CDR3 nucleotides read TGTGCCAGCAGCTTACCCGTAGCGGATGAGCAGTTCTTC.

This clonotype is classed as medium-sized. The chain is built from TRBV5-1 and TRBJ2-1; a weak D match, TRBD2 (6 bases). This CDR3 has 15 amino acids. Deletions cut 3 bases from V and 0 bases from J, with 10 bases between. CDR1 and CDR2 from the germline V gene are SGHRS and YFSETQ. The CDR3 sequence: CASSSDGSSYNEQFF. The CDR3 DNA follows: TGCGCCAGCAGCTCCGACGGGAGCTCCTACAATGAGCAGTTCTTC. The entire variable domain, with the rest obtained from reference TRBV5-1 and TRBJ2-1, is as follows: KAGVTQTPRYLIKTRGQQVTLSCSPISGHRSVSWYQQTPGQGLQFLFEYFSETQRNKGNFPGRFSGRQFSNSRSEMNVSTLELGDSALYLCASSSDGSSYNEQFFGPGTRLTVL.

This clonotype is medium-sized in the sample. This chain uses TRBV5-6 with TRBJ2-5; 9 nucleotides line up with TRBD2. CDR1 SGHDT and CDR2 YYEEEE come from the germline V gene. The CDR3 totals 14 residues. Trimming at V came to 4 bases and at J to 9 bases, leaving 10 bases not matched to a gene. The CDR3 here is CASSIPGLAGAQYF. In DNA form, the CDR3 reads TGTGCCAGCAGCATCCCGGGACTAGCAGGGGCCCAGTACTTC.

This clonotype has just a few counts. The V and J genes are TRBV14 and TRBJ1-1; perhaps TRBD1 as D (5 bases). Trimming removed 1 base at V and 2 bases at J, with 8 bases between. CDR1 and CDR2 from the germline V gene are SGHDN and FVKESK. This CDR3 has 14 residues. As DNA, the CDR3 is TGTGCCAGCAGCCAAGCGACAGACAACACTGAAGCTTTCTTT. Protein: CASSQATDNTEAFF.

The chain has TRBV20-1 and TRBJ2-3; tentatively, D is TRBD1 (6 bases). Deletions cut 6 bases from V and 6 bases from J, with 16 bases between. Germline V CDR1 and CDR2: DFQATT, SNEGSKA (reference sequence). CDR3 length: 13 residues. CDR3 loop: CSATPQGRDTQYF. The CDR3 DNA is TGCAGTGCAACCCCGCAGGGGCGGGATACGCAGTATTTT.

Sample share makes this clonotype medium-sized (0.01 to 0.1%). The chain employs TRBV28 and TRBJ2-7; a possible D gene is TRBD2 (7 bases). The germline V gene has CDR1 MDHEN and CDR2 SYDVKM. The CDR3 sequence is 16 residues long. V was clipped by 7 bases and J by 7 bases, with 26 bases between them. The CDR3, as DNA: TGTGCCAGCATGGACAGCGGATGGGGGACTAATAGTGAGCAGTACTTC. It translates to CASMDSGWGTNSEQYF.

In its sample, this clonotype is medium-sized. This chain uses TRBV6-2 or TRBV6-3 with TRBJ2-7; TRBD1 matches at 7 bases. The CDR3 extends over 14 amino acids. Germline assignment: CDR1 MNHEY and CDR2 SVGEGT. After removal of 3 bases from V and 3 bases from J, the junction contained 5 bases not matched to a gene. The CDR3 DNA reads as TGTGCCAGCAGTTATGAGGGGGCCGACTACGAGCAGTACTTC. As protein: CASSYEGADYEQYF.